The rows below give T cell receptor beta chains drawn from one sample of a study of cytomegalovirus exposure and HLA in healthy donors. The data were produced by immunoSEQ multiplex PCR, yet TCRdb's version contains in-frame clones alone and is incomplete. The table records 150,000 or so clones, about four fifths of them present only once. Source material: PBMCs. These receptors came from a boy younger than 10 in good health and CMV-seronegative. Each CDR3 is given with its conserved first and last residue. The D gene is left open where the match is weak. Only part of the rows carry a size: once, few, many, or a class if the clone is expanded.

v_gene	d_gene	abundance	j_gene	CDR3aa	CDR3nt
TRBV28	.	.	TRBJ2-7	CASSLVLNYEQYF	TGTGCCAGCAGTTTAGTTCTAAACTACGAGCAGTACTTC
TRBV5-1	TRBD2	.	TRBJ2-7	CASTVAGAGDEQYF	TGCGCCAGCACGGTAGCGGGAGCCGGCGACGAGCAGTACTTC
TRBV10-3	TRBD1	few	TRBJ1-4	CATSGTENEKLFF	TGTGCCACCTCCGGGACAGAGAATGAAAAACTGTTTTTT
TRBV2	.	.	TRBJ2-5	CASGLDGETQYF	TGTGCCAGCGGACTTGATGGAGAGACCCAGTACTTC
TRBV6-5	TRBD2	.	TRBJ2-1	CASSYSGLERGNEQFF	TGTGCCAGCAGTTACTCGGGACTAGAGAGAGGCAATGAGCAGTTCTTC
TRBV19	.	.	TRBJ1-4	CASSIGRARVQGEKLFF	TGTGCCAGTAGTATTGGCAGGGCCAGGGTTCAAGGGGAAAAACTGTTTTTT
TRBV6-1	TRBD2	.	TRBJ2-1	CATLGGRAQFF	TGTGCCACCTTAGGAGGGAGGGCCCAGTTCTTC
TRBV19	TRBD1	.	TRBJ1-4	CASRVRAGGWGKLFF	TGTGCCAGTCGGGTTCGGGCAGGGGGTTGGGGAAAACTGTTTTTT
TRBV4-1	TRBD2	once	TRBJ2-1	CASSQDPRRTSGSYEQFF	TGCGCCAGCAGCCAAGATCCCCGGCGGACTAGCGGGAGTTATGAGCAGTTCTTC
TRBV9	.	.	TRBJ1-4	CASSQDTTNEKLFF	TGTGCCAGCAGCCAAGACACCACTAATGAAAAACTGTTTTTT
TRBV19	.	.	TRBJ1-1	CASSMGGNTEAFF	TGTGCCAGTAGTATGGGGGGGAACACTGAAGCTTTCTTT
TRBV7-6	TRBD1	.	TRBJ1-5	CASSLGTGLSNQPQHF	TGTGCCAGCAGCTTAGGGACAGGGCTTAGCAATCAGCCCCAGCATTTT
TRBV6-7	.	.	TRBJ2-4	CASSYSGYSRITQAKNIQYF	TGTGCCAGCAGTTACTCTGGTTACAGCAGAATCACGCAAGCCAAAAACATTCAGTACTTC
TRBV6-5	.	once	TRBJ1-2	CASRNRVSGYTF	TGTGCCAGCAGAAACAGGGTGTCCGGCTACACCTTC
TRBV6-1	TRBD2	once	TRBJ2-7	CASSEPSGSLYEQYF	TGTGCCAGCAGTGAACCTAGCGGGAGTTTATACGAGCAGTACTTC
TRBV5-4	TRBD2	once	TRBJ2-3	CASTPTSGGRRTDTQYF	TGTGCCAGCACCCCGACTAGCGGGGGCAGGCGCACAGATACGCAGTATTTT
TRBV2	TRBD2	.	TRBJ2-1	CASSATGLAGGYNEQFF	TGTGCCAGCAGCGCGACAGGGCTAGCGGGAGGCTACAATGAGCAGTTCTTC
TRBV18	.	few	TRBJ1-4	CASSPSGSTNEKLFF	TGTGCCAGCTCACCAAGCGGGTCTACTAATGAAAAACTGTTTTTT
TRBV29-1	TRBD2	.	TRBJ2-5	CSVAGRAQETQYF	TGCAGCGTTGCCGGGAGGGCTCAAGAGACCCAGTACTTC
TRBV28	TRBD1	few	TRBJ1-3	CASSSTGGGGNTIYF	TGTGCCAGCAGTTCTACAGGGGGCGGTGGAAACACCATATATTTT
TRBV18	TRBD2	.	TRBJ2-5	CASSPTSGSITYQETQYF	TGTGCCAGCTCACCAACTAGCGGGAGCATCACGTACCAAGAGACCCAGTACTTC
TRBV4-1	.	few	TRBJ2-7	CASSQAGPLSEQYF	TGCGCCAGCAGCCAAGCAGGGCCATTAAGCGAGCAGTACTTC
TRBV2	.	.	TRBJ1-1	CASSEGGRGTEAFF	TGTGCCAGCAGTGAAGGCGGCCGGGGGACTGAAGCTTTCTTT
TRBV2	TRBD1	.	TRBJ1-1	CASRGQGARNTEAFF	TGTGCCAGCAGAGGACAGGGGGCGCGAAACACTGAAGCTTTCTTT
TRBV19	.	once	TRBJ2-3	CASSQGKPDTQYF	TGTGCCAGTAGCCAGGGAAAGCCAGATACGCAGTATTTT
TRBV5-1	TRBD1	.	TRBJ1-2	CASSWLGQEYGYTF	TGCGCCAGCAGCTGGCTTGGACAGGAGTATGGCTACACCTTC
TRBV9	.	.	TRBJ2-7	CASSGLDDGSEQYF	TGTGCCAGCAGCGGCCTAGACGATGGGTCCGAGCAGTACTTC
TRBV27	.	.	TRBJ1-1	CASSLAGNTEAFF	TGTGCCAGCAGTTTGGCAGGGAACACTGAAGCTTTCTTT
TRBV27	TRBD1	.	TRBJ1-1	CASSVTWTGVNTEAFF	TGTGCCAGCAGCGTTACCTGGACAGGGGTGAACACTGAAGCTTTCTTT
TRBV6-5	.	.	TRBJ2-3	CASTEVGPGDTQYF	TGTGCCAGCACGGAGGTAGGGCCGGGAGATACGCAGTATTTT
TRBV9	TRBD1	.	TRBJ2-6	CASSHGQGNPLSGANVLTF	TGTGCCAGCAGTCACGGACAGGGTAATCCCCTCTCTGGGGCCAACGTCCTGACTTTC
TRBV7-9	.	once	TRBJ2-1	CASSLRGRGYVSSYNEQFF	TGTGCCAGCAGCTTAAGGGGTAGGGGGTACGTTAGCTCCTACAATGAGCAGTTCTTC
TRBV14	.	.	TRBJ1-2	CASSQVSVRPIYGYTF	TGTGCCAGCAGCCAAGTCTCGGTCCGCCCTATCTATGGCTACACCTTC
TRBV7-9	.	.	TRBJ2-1	CASSVGRGAYNEQFF	TGTGCCAGCAGCGTCGGGAGAGGGGCCTACAATGAGCAGTTCTTC
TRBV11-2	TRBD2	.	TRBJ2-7	CASRSGSKYEQYF	TGTGCCAGCAGAAGCGGGAGTAAGTACGAGCAGTACTTC
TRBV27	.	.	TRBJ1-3	CASSLHSPGNTIYF	TGTGCCAGCAGTCTTCATAGTCCAGGAAACACCATATATTTT
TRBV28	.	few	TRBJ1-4	CASSLAGGWEKLFF	TGTGCCAGCAGTTTGGCCGGGGGATGGGAAAAACTGTTTTTT
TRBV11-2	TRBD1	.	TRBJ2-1	CASSSPGQGSSYNEQFF	TGTGCCAGCAGCTCGCCGGGACAGGGTAGCTCCTACAATGAGCAGTTCTTC
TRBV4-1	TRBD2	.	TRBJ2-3	CASSHGTSGRLDTQYF	TGCGCCAGCAGCCACGGGACTAGCGGGAGATTGGATACGCAGTATTTT
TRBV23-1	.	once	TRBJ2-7	CASHQGRKQYF	TGCGCCAGCCACCAGGGTAGAAAGCAGTACTTC
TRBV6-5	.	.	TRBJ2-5	CASSYWAGDGETQYF	TGTGCCAGCAGTTACTGGGCCGGTGATGGGGAGACCCAGTACTTC
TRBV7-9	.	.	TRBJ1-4	CASSPRDNEKLFF	TGTGCCAGCAGCCCCCGGGACAACGAAAAACTGTTTTTT
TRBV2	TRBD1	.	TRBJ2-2	CASRNDRGLVGELFF	TGTGCCAGCAGAAATGACAGGGGGCTCGTCGGGGAGCTGTTTTTT
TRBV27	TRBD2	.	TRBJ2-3	CASSLIAGGTDTQYF	TGTGCCAGCAGTTTAATAGCGGGAGGGACAGATACGCAGTATTTT
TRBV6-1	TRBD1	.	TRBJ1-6	CASNRGNSPLHF	TGTGCCAGCAACAGGGGTAATTCACCCCTCCACTTT
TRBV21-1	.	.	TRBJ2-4	CASSKDVAGGPALGKRGKNIQYF	TGTGCCAGCAGCAAAGATGTAGCGGGAGGCCCGGCTTTAGGAAAGAGAGGCAAAAACATTCAGTACTTC
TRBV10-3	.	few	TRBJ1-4	CAIRGGVRTNEKLFF	TGTGCCATCAGGGGAGGGGTTCGCACTAATGAAAAACTGTTTTTT
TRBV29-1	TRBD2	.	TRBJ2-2	CSVGLAGGSTGELFF	TGCAGCGTTGGACTAGCGGGGGGGAGTACCGGGGAGCTGTTTTTT